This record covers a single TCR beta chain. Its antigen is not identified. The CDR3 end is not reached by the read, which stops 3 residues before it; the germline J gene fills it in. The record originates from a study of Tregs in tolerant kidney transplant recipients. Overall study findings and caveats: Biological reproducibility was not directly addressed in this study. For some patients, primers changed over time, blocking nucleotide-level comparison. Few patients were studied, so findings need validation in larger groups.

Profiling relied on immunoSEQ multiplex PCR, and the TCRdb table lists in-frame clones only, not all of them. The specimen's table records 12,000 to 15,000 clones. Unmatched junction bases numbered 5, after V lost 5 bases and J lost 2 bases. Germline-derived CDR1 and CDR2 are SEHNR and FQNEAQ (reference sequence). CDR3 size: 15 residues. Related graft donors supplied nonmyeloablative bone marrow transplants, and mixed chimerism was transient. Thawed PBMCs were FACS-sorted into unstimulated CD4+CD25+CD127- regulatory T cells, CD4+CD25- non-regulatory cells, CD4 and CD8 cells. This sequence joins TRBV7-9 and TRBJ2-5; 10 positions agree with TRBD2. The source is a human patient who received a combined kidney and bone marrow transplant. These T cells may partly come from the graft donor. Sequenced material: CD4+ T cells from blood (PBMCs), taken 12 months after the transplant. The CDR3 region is CASSLWTSGQETQYF. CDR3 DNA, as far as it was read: TGTGCCAGCAGCCTCTGGACTAGCGGACAAGAGACC.